This T cell receptor beta chain appears in the sequencing data of a study of blood T cell repertoires in COVID-19. Measured with immunoSEQ multiplex PCR; TCRdb has only the in-frame clones, and not every one. The sample carries about 480,000 clones, 85% to 90% recorded once. The germline V gene encodes CDR1 KGHSH and CDR2 LQKENI. CDR3 length: 14 amino acids. Trimming shortened V by 3 bases and J by 7 bases, and 14 bases separated the two germline ends. V gene TRBV18 combines with J gene TRBJ2-3; maybe TRBD2 (5 bases). Material for sequencing was peripheral blood. The source is a woman aged 45-65 years with COVID-19, enrolled during active disease. As DNA, the CDR3 is TGTGCCAGCTCACCTAGATTTAGCGCTAATACGCAGTATTTT. This translates into CASSPRFSANTQYF.